What follows describes a single TCR beta chain. The source of the sample is a study of CD8 T cells in Susac syndrome. Patients with Susac syndrome showed fulfilment of recently defined diagnostic criteria for definite or probable disease. FACS enriched CD8+ TEMRA cells, while bulk CD8+ and CD4+ were negatively isolated. CDR1 is GTSNPN, CDR2 SVGIG, per germline (reference sequence). The CDR3 contains 13 residues. The V end lost 3 bases, the J end lost 5 bases, and 13 bases lay between the germline ends. Reverse transcription used roughly 0.45 to 1 ug RNA and random hexamers. Amplification of TCR beta CDR3 spanned 54 Vbeta and 13 Jbeta via immunoSEQ multiplex PCR. TCRdb reanalysed the immunoSEQ multiplex PCR reads using MiXCR and keeps one entry per CDR3 protein. The repertoire holds about 130,000 distinct CDR3 sequences, more than 90% seen once, with about 0.2% in the top ten.

What was sequenced was CD8+ T cells from PBMCs. The clonotype was recovered from a human donor with Susac syndrome. V is TRBV30 and J is TRBJ2-5, with D possibly called TRBD1 or TRBD2 (5 bases each). The CDR3 region has the DNA TGTGCCTGGAGCCTGGGGGTCGGCGAGACCCAGTACTTC. Its translation is CAWSLGVGETQYF. Together with reference TRBV30 and TRBJ2-5, the CDR3 gives the full variable domain: SQTIHQWPATLVQPVGSPLSLECTVEGTSNPNLYWYRQAAGRGLQLLFYSVGIGQISSEVPQNLSASRPQDRQFILSSKKLLLSDSGFYLCAWSLGVGETQYFGPGTRLLVL.